These T cell receptor beta chains were read from a single sample in a study of PD-1 blockade in classical Hodgkin lymphoma. TCRdb keeps only in-frame clones here, not all; method: immunoSEQ multiplex PCR. The data contain about 35,000 clones, roughly 91% of them seen just once; the ten biggest clones take up more than 0.2%. The sequencing input was CD4+ T cells from blood. Receptors originate from a human donor with classical Hodgkin lymphoma. CDR3s include the opening cysteine and the closing phenylalanine or tryptophan. D genes are given only for firm matches. A row's size may be missing; if present it is once, few, many or a size class.

d_gene: .; j_gene: TRBJ2-1; abundance: .; v_gene: TRBV28; CDR3aa: CASSGADEQFF; CDR3nt: TGTGCCAGCAGCGGGGCGGATGAGCAGTTCTTC
d_gene: .; j_gene: TRBJ1-1; abundance: .; v_gene: TRBV7-2; CDR3aa: CASSSYNTEAFF; CDR3nt: TGTGCCAGCAGCTCATATAACACTGAAGCTTTCTTT
d_gene: .; j_gene: TRBJ1-5; abundance: .; v_gene: TRBV6-6; CDR3aa: CASSKQGPSQPQHF; CDR3nt: TGTGCCAGCAGTAAACAGGGTCCTAGTCAGCCCCAGCATTTT
d_gene: TRBD1; j_gene: TRBJ2-7; abundance: .; v_gene: TRBV18; CDR3aa: CASSPNGQGYEQYF; CDR3nt: TGTGCCAGCTCACCAAATGGACAGGGCTACGAGCAGTACTTC
d_gene: .; j_gene: TRBJ1-2; abundance: .; v_gene: TRBV7-2; CDR3aa: CASSFRLMGGYTF; CDR3nt: TGTGCCAGCAGCTTTAGGTTAATGGGGGGCTACACCTTC
d_gene: .; j_gene: TRBJ2-1; abundance: .; v_gene: TRBV28; CDR3aa: CASRKNYNEQFF; CDR3nt: TGTGCCAGCAGGAAAAACTACAATGAGCAGTTCTTC
d_gene: TRBD1; j_gene: TRBJ1-2; abundance: .; v_gene: TRBV7-2; CDR3aa: CASSRGQRASGYTF; CDR3nt: TGTGCCAGCAGCCGGGGACAGAGGGCTAGCGGCTACACCTTC
d_gene: TRBD2; j_gene: TRBJ2-1; abundance: .; v_gene: TRBV4-2; CDR3aa: CASSPALARGTYNEQFF; CDR3nt: TGTGCCAGCAGCCCAGCTCTTGCGCGGGGGACCTACAATGAGCAGTTCTTC
d_gene: TRBD1; j_gene: TRBJ2-1; abundance: .; v_gene: TRBV7-2; CDR3aa: CASSPDRDLNEQFF; CDR3nt: TGTGCCAGCAGCCCGGACAGGGACCTTAATGAGCAGTTCTTC
d_gene: TRBD2; j_gene: TRBJ2-7; abundance: few; v_gene: TRBV9; CDR3aa: CASSVGGGNSYEQYF; CDR3nt: TGTGCCAGCAGCGTAGGCGGGGGAAACTCCTACGAGCAGTACTTC
d_gene: .; j_gene: TRBJ2-1; abundance: .; v_gene: TRBV28; CDR3aa: CASRVGGGNEQFF; CDR3nt: TGTGCCAGCAGGGTAGGGGGAGGGAATGAGCAGTTCTTC
d_gene: .; j_gene: TRBJ2-3; abundance: .; v_gene: TRBV5-6; CDR3aa: CASSFWGGTRRTDTQYF; CDR3nt: TGTGCCAGCAGCTTCTGGGGCGGGACCCGACGCACAGATACGCAGTATTTT
d_gene: TRBD1; j_gene: TRBJ1-4; abundance: .; v_gene: TRBV5-6; CDR3aa: CASIPRDRGPTTNEKLFF; CDR3nt: TGTGCCAGCATACCCCGGGACAGGGGGCCCACAACTAATGAAAAACTGTTTTTT
d_gene: .; j_gene: TRBJ1-6; abundance: .; v_gene: TRBV5-6; CDR3aa: CASSLRRTLVSPLHF; CDR3nt: TGTGCCAGCAGCTTGCGCAGAACCCTAGTTTCACCCCTCCACTTT
d_gene: TRBD2; j_gene: TRBJ2-3; abundance: .; v_gene: TRBV5-4; CDR3aa: CASSKGLGDTDTQYF; CDR3nt: TGTGCCAGCAGCAAGGGACTAGGGGACACAGATACGCAGTATTTT
d_gene: TRBD2; j_gene: TRBJ2-3; abundance: .; v_gene: TRBV7-3; CDR3aa: CASSLNPSGVTDTQYF; CDR3nt: TGTGCCAGCAGCTTAAATCCTAGCGGGGTTACAGATACGCAGTATTTT
d_gene: .; j_gene: TRBJ2-7; abundance: .; v_gene: TRBV7-2; CDR3aa: CASSRGVGGHGEQYF; CDR3nt: TGTGCCAGCAGCCGGGGGGTTGGGGGCCATGGGGAGCAGTACTTC
d_gene: TRBD1; j_gene: TRBJ2-5; abundance: .; v_gene: TRBV5-1; CDR3aa: CASSLGGQGYETQYF; CDR3nt: TGCGCCAGCAGCTTGGGGGGACAGGGATACGAGACCCAGTACTTC
d_gene: TRBD1; j_gene: TRBJ1-1; abundance: once; v_gene: TRBV7-9; CDR3aa: CASSLGQEWRNTEAFF; CDR3nt: TGTGCCAGCAGCCTTGGACAGGAATGGAGGAACACTGAAGCTTTCTTT
d_gene: .; j_gene: TRBJ2-5; abundance: .; v_gene: TRBV7-2; CDR3aa: CASSLVWTQETQYF; CDR3nt: TGTGCCAGCAGCTTAGTATGGACCCAAGAGACCCAGTACTTC
d_gene: TRBD1; j_gene: TRBJ1-2; abundance: .; v_gene: TRBV7-9; CDR3aa: CASSPRDRGYGYTF; CDR3nt: TGTGCCAGCAGCCCCCGGGACAGGGGCTATGGCTACACCTTC
d_gene: TRBD1; j_gene: TRBJ1-1; abundance: .; v_gene: TRBV19; CDR3aa: CASHPGQGPNTEAFF; CDR3nt: TGTGCCAGCCATCCGGGACAGGGTCCAAACACTGAAGCTTTCTTT
d_gene: .; j_gene: TRBJ1-4; abundance: .; v_gene: TRBV28; CDR3aa: CASSPSTTNEKLFF; CDR3nt: TGTGCCAGCAGTCCAAGCACAACTAATGAAAAACTGTTTTTT
d_gene: .; j_gene: TRBJ1-6; abundance: .; v_gene: TRBV5-1; CDR3aa: CASSLAWGGMNSPLHF; CDR3nt: TGCGCCAGCAGCTTGGCCTGGGGAGGTATGAATTCACCCCTCCACTTT
d_gene: .; j_gene: TRBJ2-7; abundance: .; v_gene: TRBV15; CDR3aa: CATSMGQPWEQYF; CDR3nt: TGTGCCACCAGCATGGGACAACCGTGGGAGCAGTACTTC
d_gene: .; j_gene: TRBJ1-1; abundance: .; v_gene: TRBV5-1; CDR3aa: CASSLEGSNTEAFF; CDR3nt: TGCGCCAGCAGCTTGGAAGGGTCGAACACTGAAGCTTTCTTT
d_gene: TRBD1; j_gene: TRBJ2-7; abundance: .; v_gene: TRBV28; CDR3aa: CASSPRTGPLYEQYF; CDR3nt: TGTGCCAGCAGCCCTCGGACAGGGCCCCTATACGAGCAGTACTTC